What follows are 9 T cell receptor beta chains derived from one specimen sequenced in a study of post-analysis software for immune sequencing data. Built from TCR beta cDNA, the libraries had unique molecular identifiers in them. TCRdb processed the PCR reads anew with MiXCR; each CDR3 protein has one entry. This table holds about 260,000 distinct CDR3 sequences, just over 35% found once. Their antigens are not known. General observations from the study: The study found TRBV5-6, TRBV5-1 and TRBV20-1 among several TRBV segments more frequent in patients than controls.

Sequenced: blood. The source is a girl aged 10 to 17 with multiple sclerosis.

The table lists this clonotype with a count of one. The DNA of the CDR3 is TGTGCCAGCAGCCAAGATGCAGTGACACTGCTCACAGATACGCAGTATTTT. Protein: CASSQDAVTLLTDTQYF. The J gene is TRBJ2-3, the V gene TRBV14; unclear D gene. Trimming stripped 0 bases from V and 2 bases from J, with 15 bases between. Germline-derived CDR1 and CDR2 are SGHDN and FVKESK. The CDR3 is 17 amino acids.

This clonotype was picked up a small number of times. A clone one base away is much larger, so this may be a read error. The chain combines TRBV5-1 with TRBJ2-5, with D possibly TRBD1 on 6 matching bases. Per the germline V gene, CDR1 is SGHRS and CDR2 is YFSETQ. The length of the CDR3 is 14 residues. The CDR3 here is CASSLVSGEEAQYF. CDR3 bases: TGCGCCAGCAGCTTGGTGTCAGGGGAAGAGGCCCAGTACTTC.

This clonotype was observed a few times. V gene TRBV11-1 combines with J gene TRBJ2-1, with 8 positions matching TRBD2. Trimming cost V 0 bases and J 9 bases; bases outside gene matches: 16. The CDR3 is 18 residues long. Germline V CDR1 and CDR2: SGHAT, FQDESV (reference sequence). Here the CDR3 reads CASSLASGAGEGGGEQFF. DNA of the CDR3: TGTGCCAGCAGCTTAGCCTCCGGAGCGGGAGAAGGAGGGGGTGAGCAGTTCTTC.

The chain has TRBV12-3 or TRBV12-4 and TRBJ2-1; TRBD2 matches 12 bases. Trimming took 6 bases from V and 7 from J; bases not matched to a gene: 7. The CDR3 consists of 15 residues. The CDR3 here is CASRSLAGGGNEQFF. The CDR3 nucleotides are TGTGCCAGCAGGTCCCTAGCGGGAGGGGGAAATGAGCAGTTCTTC.

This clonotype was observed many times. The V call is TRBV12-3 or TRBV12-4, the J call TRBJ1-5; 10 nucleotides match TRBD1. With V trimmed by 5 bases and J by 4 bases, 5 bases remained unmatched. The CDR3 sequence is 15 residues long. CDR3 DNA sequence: TGTGCCAGCAGTACGCCGGGACAGGGGAATCAGCCCCAGCATTTT. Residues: CASSTPGQGNQPQHF.

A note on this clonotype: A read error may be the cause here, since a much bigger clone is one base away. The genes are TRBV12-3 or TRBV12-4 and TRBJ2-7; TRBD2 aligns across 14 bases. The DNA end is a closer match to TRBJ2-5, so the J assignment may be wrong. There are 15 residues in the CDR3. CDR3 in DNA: TGTGCCAGCAATCGGGGACTAGCGGGGGCAGGGACCCAGTACTTC. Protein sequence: CASNRGLAGAGTQYF.

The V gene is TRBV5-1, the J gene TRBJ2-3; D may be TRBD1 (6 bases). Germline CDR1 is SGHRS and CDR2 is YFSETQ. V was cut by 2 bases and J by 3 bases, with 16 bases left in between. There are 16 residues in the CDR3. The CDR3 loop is CASSLHGRGRTDTQYF. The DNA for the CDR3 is TGCGCCAGCAGCTTACACGGCAGGGGAAGAACAGATACGCAGTATTTT.

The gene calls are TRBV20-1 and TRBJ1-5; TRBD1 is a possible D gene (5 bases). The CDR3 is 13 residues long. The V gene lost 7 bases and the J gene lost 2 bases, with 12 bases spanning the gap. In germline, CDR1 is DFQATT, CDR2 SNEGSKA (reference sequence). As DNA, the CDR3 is TGCAGTGGGGGGGAACTGGGCAATCAGCCCCAGCATTTT. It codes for CSGGELGNQPQHF.

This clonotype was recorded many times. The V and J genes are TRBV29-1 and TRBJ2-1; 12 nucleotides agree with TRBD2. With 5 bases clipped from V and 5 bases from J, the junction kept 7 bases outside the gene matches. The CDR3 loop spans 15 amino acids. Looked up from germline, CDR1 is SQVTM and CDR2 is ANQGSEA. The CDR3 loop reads CSVLSRTSGNNEQFF. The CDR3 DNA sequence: TGCAGCGTTCTTTCTCGGACTAGCGGGAACAATGAGCAGTTCTTC.